These 8 T cell receptor beta chains originate from one sample sequenced in a study of cytomegalovirus exposure and HLA in healthy donors. PCR employed 60 Vbeta and 13 Jbeta primers. Data came from immunoSEQ multiplex PCR; TCRdb stores just in-frame clones and leaves some out. The sample records about 170,000 clones, over 65% being singletons. Sequencing was done on a sample of PBMCs. These receptors were obtained from a female donor in good health and CMV-seronegative.

The DNA for the CDR3 is TGTGCCAGCAGTTTCGGACAGAATACTCAGCCCCAGCATTTT. Its translation: CASSFGQNTQPQHF. This chain joins TRBV27 and TRBJ1-5, with D maybe TRBD1 (6 bases). The V gene's germline CDR1 is MNHEY and CDR2 SMNVEV (reference sequence). The CDR3 covers 14 residues. V lost 3 bases to trimming and J lost 6 bases, with 12 bases between them.

The V call is TRBV6-5, the J call TRBJ2-7; TRBD1 agrees at 8 bases. Trimming took 2 bases from V and 12 from J; bases not matched to a gene: 9. In germline, CDR1 is MNHEY, CDR2 SVGAGI. The CDR3 totals 13 residues. Here the CDR3 reads CASSYNRDRNPYF. The CDR3, as DNA: TGTGCCAGCAGTTACAACCGGGACAGGAATCCGTACTTC.

The gene calls are TRBV7-6 and TRBJ2-1, with D maybe TRBD2 (6 bases). The germline CDR1 and CDR2 sequences are SGHVS and FNYEAQ. This CDR3 is 13 amino acids long. V was clipped by 2 bases and J by 7 bases, with 9 bases between them. The CDR3 DNA reads TGTGCCAGCAGCTTAAGAGGGAGGAATGAGCAGTTCTTC. Its translation is CASSLRGRNEQFF.

J is TRBJ2-3 and V is TRBV19; 15 bases map to TRBD2. CDR3 length: 15 amino acids. V shed 1 base, J shed 10 bases, and the junction held 3 bases outside the gene matches. From germline, CDR1 is LNHDA and CDR2 SQIVND (reference sequence). The CDR3: CASSIGGTSGRSQYF. In DNA form, the CDR3 reads TGTGCCAGTAGTATAGGGGGGACTAGCGGGAGGTCGCAGTATTTT.

The genes are TRBV5-1 and TRBJ2-5, with D perhaps matching TRBD1 (6 bases). V lost 4 bases, J lost 5 bases, and 21 bases lay in between. This CDR3 spans 16 amino acids. CDR1 and CDR2 (germline): SGHRS, YFSETQ. The CDR3 protein is CASSLNRDTVSETQYF. Written as DNA, the CDR3 is TGCGCCAGCAGCCTGAACCGGGACACGGTATCGGAGACCCAGTACTTC. The full variable domain, with the rest looked up from reference TRBV5-1 and TRBJ2-5, is KAGVTQTPRYLIKTRGQQVTLSCSPISGHRSVSWYQQTPGQGLQFLFEYFSETQRNKGNFPGRFSGRQFSNSRSEMNVSTLELGDSALYLCASSLNRDTVSETQYFGPGTRLLVL.

This clone was seen a few times. This chain connects TRBV7-2 to TRBJ2-5, with D maybe TRBD1 (8 bases). Trimming pared 7 bases from V and 1 base from J, leaving 16 bases between. The CDR3 covers 15 residues. Germline CDR1 and CDR2: SGHTA and FQGNSA. The chain's CDR3 is CASKSQGGRQETQYF. The CDR3 nucleotides are TGTGCCAGCAAATCACAGGGGGGGCGCCAAGAGACCCAGTACTTC. The variable domain in full, with the rest retrieved from reference TRBV7-2 and TRBJ2-5, is GAGVSQSPSNKVTEKGKDVELRCDPISGHTALYWYRQSLGQGLEFLIYFQGNSAPDKSGLPSDRFSAERTGGSVSTLTIQRTQQEDSAVYLCASKSQGGRQETQYFGPGTRLLVL.

This chain uses TRBV27 with TRBJ2-2; TRBD1 might be the D (6 bases). Germline loops: CDR1 MNHEY, CDR2 SMNVEV (reference sequence). CDR3 length: 14 residues. V lost 2 bases and J 5 bases, leaving 9 bases between the germline ends. The CDR3 spells CASSLGRGTGELFF. The CDR3 DNA is TGTGCCAGCAGTTTAGGCAGGGGTACCGGGGAGCTGTTTTTT.

A few counts support this clone. The chain joins TRBV7-2 to TRBJ2-1; D may be TRBD1 (6 bases). In germline, CDR1 is SGHTA, CDR2 FQGNSA. The CDR3 is made up of 15 amino acids. Trimming left V 0 bases short and J 3 bases short, with 9 bases between. In DNA, the CDR3 is TGTGCCAGCAGCTTAGCGGGGGCCCACTACAATGAGCAGTTCTTC. Protein product: CASSLAGAHYNEQFF.